This is a list of T cell receptor beta chains from one sample in a study of OX40 agonist ivuxolimab in advanced cancers. Generated by immunoSEQ multiplex PCR, the TCRdb table keeps only in-frame clones and is missing some. This table holds around 87,000 clones, 85% to 95% found once. The sequencing used CD4+ or CD8+ T cells sorted from blood, collected in a trial of the OX40 agonist ivuxolimab. Source of these receptors: an adult with an advanced solid tumor such as melanoma, head and neck, liver or kidney cancer. Both conserved end residues are part of each CDR3. A D gene is named only where the DNA matches it firmly. The size of a clone is reported for some rows only, either as once, few or many, or as a class for expanded clones.

D gene	clone size	V gene	J gene	CDR3 DNA	CDR3 protein
NA	NA	TRBV27	TRBJ2-7	TGTGCCAGCAGTTTAACCGGGAACGAGCAGTACTTC	CASSLTGNEQYF
TRBD2	NA	TRBV28	TRBJ2-7	TGTGCCAGCAGTCCCCCGACTAGCGGGAAGTCCTACGAGCAGTACTTC	CASSPPTSGKSYEQYF
NA	NA	TRBV21-1	TRBJ2-5	TGTGCCAGCAGCAAAGCAGGAGAGGGAGAGACCCAGTACTTC	CASSKAGEGETQYF
TRBD1	once	TRBV6-1	TRBJ1-2	TGTGCCAGCAGCGTACAGGGGCCCGTTAACTATGGCTACACCTTC	CASSVQGPVNYGYTF
NA	NA	TRBV9	TRBJ1-3	TGTGCCAGCAGCCCCCCCCGCGGCTCTGGAAACACCATATATTTT	CASSPPRGSGNTIYF
NA	NA	TRBV4-1	TRBJ2-2	TGCGCCAGCAGCCAGAACACCGGGGAGCTGTTTTTT	CASSQNTGELFF
NA	NA	TRBV15	TRBJ2-1	TGTGCCACCAGCAGACGCGGCGCCCAGGGCAATGAGCAGTTCTTC	CATSRRGAQGNEQFF
NA	NA	TRBV15	TRBJ2-5	TGTGCCACCAGCCACGAGAGGGACTACCAAGAGACCCAGTACTTC	CATSHERDYQETQYF
NA	NA	TRBV27	TRBJ1-2	TGTGCCAGCAGTTTAGTGCGGACGGCCGGCTACACCTTC	CASSLVRTAGYTF
NA	NA	TRBV11-3	TRBJ2-7	TGTGCCAGCAGCTTAGGGGGGACCTCCGAGCAGTACTTC	CASSLGGTSEQYF
NA	NA	TRBV6-6	TRBJ1-2	TGTGCCAGCACGGACAATAACTATGGCTACACCTTC	CASTDNNYGYTF
NA	NA	TRBV27	TRBJ2-2	TGTGCCAGCAGTTTGAACGGGGAGCTGTTTTTT	CASSLNGELFF
TRBD1	NA	TRBV9	TRBJ2-1	TGTGCCAGCAGCGTAGGAAGGGGGACAGGGATCAATGAGCAGTTCTTC	CASSVGRGTGINEQFF
NA	NA	TRBV15	TRBJ1-1	TGTGCCACCCGGACTGGGGAGATGAACACTGAAGCTTTCTTT	CATRTGEMNTEAFF
TRBD1	NA	TRBV4-1	TRBJ2-2	TGCGCCAGCAGCCTACGGTCTTCTGCAGGGGGCGCGACCGGGGAGCTGTTTTTT	CASSLRSSAGGATGELFF
TRBD2	NA	TRBV13	TRBJ2-7	TGTGCCAGCAGCTCCCGACTAGCGGATACCTACGAGCAGTACTTC	CASSSRLADTYEQYF
NA	NA	TRBV11-2	TRBJ2-3	TGTGCCAGCAGCTACCTTACCCGGGACACCAGCACAGATACGCAGTATTTT	CASSYLTRDTSTDTQYF
TRBD1	NA	TRBV30	TRBJ1-5	TGTGCCTGGACGGCCGGGACAGGTGAGAAGCCCCAGCATTTT	CAWTAGTGEKPQHF
NA	NA	TRBV27	TRBJ2-5	TGTGCCAGCAGTGGGGTGTCCGGCCAAGAGACCCAGTACTTC	CASSGVSGQETQYF
NA	NA	TRBV10-2	TRBJ2-7	TGCGCCAGCGGGGACAACTCCTACGAGCAGTACTTC	CASGDNSYEQYF
NA	once	TRBV4-1	TRBJ1-1	TGCGCCAGCAGCCAAATCCCGGGGGGGGGAATGAACACTGAAGCTTTCTTT	CASSQIPGGGMNTEAFF
NA	NA	TRBV9	TRBJ2-5	TGTGCCAGCAGCGGTGCGGGGGCCCAAGAGACCCAGTACTTC	CASSGAGAQETQYF
NA	NA	TRBV7-8	TRBJ1-2	TGTGCCAGCAGCGGAACAGGGTTTGGCTATGGCTACACCTTC	CASSGTGFGYGYTF
NA	NA	TRBV19	TRBJ1-4	TGTGCCAGTAGCCGGGGGTTCCTCAATGAAAAACTGTTTTTT	CASSRGFLNEKLFF
NA	NA	TRBV27	TRBJ1-1	TGTGCCAGCAGTTTTTATCCGGCCGCGGCTGAAGCTTTCTTT	CASSFYPAAAEAFF
NA	NA	TRBV6-5	TRBJ1-2	TGTGCCAGCAGTTACGCCATGATCTATGGCTACACCTTC	CASSYAMIYGYTF
TRBD2	NA	TRBV7-3	TRBJ2-3	TGTGCCAGCAGCATTAGCGGGAGAAGCACAGATACGCAGTATTTT	CASSISGRSTDTQYF
TRBD1	NA	TRBV4-1	TRBJ2-7	TGCGCCAGCAGCCAAGTAGGACAGGGTATCTACGAGCAGTACTTC	CASSQVGQGIYEQYF
NA	few	TRBV6-6	TRBJ2-2	TGTGCCAGCAGTCACATAGCGGAAAACACCGGGGAGCTGTTTTTT	CASSHIAENTGELFF
NA	NA	TRBV2	TRBJ1-5	TGTGCCAGCAGCGGAATCAATCAGCCCCAGCATTTT	CASSGINQPQHF
TRBD1	NA	TRBV7-8	TRBJ1-2	TGTGCCAGCAGCTTAGAGCAGGGGGGGTATGCGGACTCTGGCTACACCTTC	CASSLEQGGYADSGYTF
TRBD2	NA	TRBV2	TRBJ2-1	TGTGCCAGCGTCAATAGCGGGAGCCTATACAATGAGCAGTTCTTC	CASVNSGSLYNEQFF
NA	once	TRBV15	TRBJ2-7	TGTGCCACCAGCAGAGCTAGTGACGCCTCCTACGAGCAGTACTTC	CATSRASDASYEQYF
NA	NA	TRBV4-2	TRBJ2-1	TGTGCCAGCAGCCAAAGGGACTCCCCTACAGGCTACAATGAGCAGTTCTTC	CASSQRDSPTGYNEQFF
NA	NA	TRBV5-8	TRBJ1-2	TGTGCCAGCAGCTTGGGGACAGCACTTGGCTACACCTTC	CASSLGTALGYTF
NA	once	TRBV6-5	TRBJ2-2	TGTGCCAGCAGTCTCTTACAAACAGGGACCGGGGAGCTGTTTTTT	CASSLLQTGTGELFF
TRBD1	once	TRBV20-1	TRBJ1-1	TGCAGTGCTAACAGGGGCGTTGAAGCTTTCTTT	CSANRGVEAFF
NA	few	TRBV4-3	TRBJ1-1	TGCGCCAGCAGCCAAGATGACGGGGCTCCTGAAGCTTTCTTT	CASSQDDGAPEAFF
NA	NA	TRBV6-5	TRBJ1-2	TGTGCCAGCCTGAACGCGGACATCTACACCTTC	CASLNADIYTF
TRBD2	NA	TRBV6-5	TRBJ2-1	TGTGCCAGCAGTGTGGGGCGGGAGCTAAGGAATGAGCAGTTCTTC	CASSVGRELRNEQFF
TRBD2	NA	TRBV9	TRBJ2-1	TGTGCCAGCAGCGGACCCCTTAGCGGGGGGACTTACAATGAGCAGTTCTTC	CASSGPLSGGTYNEQFF
NA	NA	TRBV19	TRBJ2-7	TGTGCCAGTAGTCCACGGGACGGCTCGCCCTACGAGCAGTACTTC	CASSPRDGSPYEQYF
NA	NA	TRBV13	TRBJ2-3	TGTGCCAGCCTCGGGACTGATACGCAGTATTTT	CASLGTDTQYF
NA	few	TRBV11-3	TRBJ1-1	TGTGCCAGCAGCTTTGGACAGAGAGAAGCTTTCTTT	CASSFGQREAFF
TRBD2	NA	TRBV5-4	TRBJ2-7	TGTGCCAGCAGCCTCGGGACTAGCGGGAGCTACGAGCAGTACTTC	CASSLGTSGSYEQYF
NA	NA	TRBV27	TRBJ1-1	TGTGCCAGCAGTTCGACCCCGAACACTGAAGCTTTCTTT	CASSSTPNTEAFF
NA	NA	TRBV6-1	TRBJ2-1	TGTGCCAGCAGTGAAGAAGGGCAGGGGTACAATGAGCAGTTCTTC	CASSEEGQGYNEQFF
NA	NA	TRBV6-6	TRBJ1-5	TGTGCCAGCAGTCCACGGGCCATGGGCAATCAGCCCCAGCATTTT	CASSPRAMGNQPQHF
NA	NA	TRBV27	TRBJ1-5	TGTGCCAGCAGTTTAGCTTTTAATCAGCCCCAGCATTTT	CASSLAFNQPQHF
NA	NA	TRBV4-1	TRBJ1-4	TGCGCCAGCAGCCAATCCTGGGAGCTTGGGGAAAAACTGTTTTTT	CASSQSWELGEKLFF